The 19 T cell receptor beta chains presented below share a single source sample, sequenced in a study of read filtering for tumor transcriptome and immune sequencing. The library was built from about 400 ng RNA with molecular barcoded adaptors for alpha/delta and beta/gamma chains. Each CDR3 protein gets one entry after TCRdb re-called the reads with MiXCR. The repertoire holds fewer than 25,000 distinct CDR3 sequences, with roughly 22% as singletons. The sequenced material came from a population of CD138-negative cells sorted from bone marrow. The receptors were sampled from a donor aged 40 or older with multiple myeloma.

This clonotype occurred many times. The genes are TRBV19 and TRBJ2-1, with D possibly TRBD1 on 6 matching bases. Per germline, CDR1 LNHDA and CDR2 SQIVND (reference sequence). V lost 5 bases to trimming and J lost 0 bases, with 11 bases between them. The CDR3 loop spans 15 amino acids. The chain's CDR3 is CASSPDSTSYNEQFF. CDR3 bases: TGTGCCAGTAGTCCGGACAGTACCTCCTACAATGAGCAGTTCTTC. Filled out from reference TRBV19 and TRBJ2-1, the complete variable domain reads DGGITQSPKYLFRKEGQNVTLSCEQNLNHDAMYWYRQDPGQGLRLIYYSQIVNDFQKGDIAEGYSVSREKKESFPLTVTSAQKNPTAFYLCASSPDSTSYNEQFFGPGTRLTVL.

V usage is TRBV29-1 and J usage is TRBJ1-2, with TRBD1 matching 9 bases. This CDR3 has 11 amino acids. Germline V gene sequence: CDR1 SQVTM, CDR2 ANQGSEA. The CDR3 loop is CGADRGDGYTF. CDR3 coding DNA: TGCGGCGCAGACAGGGGGGATGGCTACACCTTC. The full variable domain, its missing parts supplied by reference TRBV29-1 and TRBJ1-2, is SAVISQKPSRDICQRGTSLTIQCQVDSQVTMMFWYRQQPGQSLTLIATANQGSEATYESGFVIDKFPISRPNLTFSTLTVSNMSPEDSSIYLCGADRGDGYTFGSGTRLTVV.

In this sample, this clonotype turned up a few times. The CDR3 sequence is CASSPTGRGKNTEAFF. CDR3 nucleotide sequence: TGTGCCAGCAGCCCGACGGGACGGGGCAAGAACACTGAAGCTTTCTTT. The V gene is TRBV3-1, the J gene TRBJ1-1; possible D gene TRBD1, 5 bases. The CDR3 is made up of 16 amino acids. The V end was cut by 4 bases, the J end by 1 base, with 16 bases between. Germline CDR1 is LGHDT and CDR2 is YNNKEL (reference sequence).

This chain uses TRBV5-1 with TRBJ1-1; maybe TRBD1 (5 bases). The V end was cut by 4 bases, the J end by 4 bases, with 14 bases between. The CDR3 is made up of 14 amino acids. CDR1 and CDR2 from the germline V gene are SGHRS and YFSETQ. CDR3 sequence: CASSVGGGGTEAFF. CDR3 DNA sequence: TGCGCCAGCAGCGTTGGGGGGGGTGGCACTGAAGCTTTCTTT.

V and J are TRBV7-6 and TRBJ2-3, with TRBD1 identical over 7 bases. The last part of the DNA fits TRBJ1-5 better; the J call may be wrong. The length of the CDR3 is 15 residues. Germline-derived CDR1 and CDR2 are SGHVS and FNYEAQ. The CDR3 coding sequence is TGTGCCAGCAGCTATCGACAGGGACGCACAGATATGCAGCATTTT. Translated, it gives CASSYRQGRTDMQHF.

This clonotype was observed many times. This clone may be a read error of a much larger clone one base away. The rearrangement links TRBV7-8 to TRBJ1-1; D is ambiguous. V was cut by 2 bases and J by 1 base, with 11 bases left in between. CDR3 length: 15 amino acids. Germline CDR1 SGHVS, CDR2 FQNEAQ. CDR3 DNA: TGTGCCAGCAGCTTACGGTTAAGAGAGAACACTGAAGCTTTCTTT. Translating gives CASSLRLRENTEAFF.

This clonotype occurred many times. The V gene is TRBV5-1, the J gene TRBJ1-4; TRBD1 agrees at 7 bases. The CDR3 runs to 15 residues. J gave up 0 bases and V 7 bases, and 6 bases lay outside the gene matches. Per germline, CDR1 SGHRS and CDR2 YFSETQ. CDR3 residues: CASASTGTTNEKLFF. The CDR3, as DNA: TGCGCCAGCGCTTCGACAGGGACAACTAATGAAAAACTGTTTTTT.

Details on this clonotype: A much larger clone lies a single base off, so this may be a read error. The chain carries TRBV2 and TRBJ2-7, with D possibly being TRBD2 (5 bases). The CDR3 has 11 amino acids. Germline V CDR1 and CDR2: SNHLY, FYNNEI. With 6 bases removed from V and 6 bases from J, the gap between germline ends came to 9 bases. Here the CDR3 DNA reads TGTGCCAGCAGCGGAGGATGCGAGCAGTACTTC. Translating gives CASSGGCEQYF.

A remark on this clonotype: A much larger clone differs from this one at a single base, so this may be a read error. The gene calls are TRBV28 and TRBJ2-3; the match to TRBD1 covers 10 bases. Trimming at V came to 6 bases and at J to 7 bases, leaving 1 base not matched to a gene. The CDR3 sequence is 12 residues long. Germline V gene data show CDR1 as MDHEN and CDR2 as SYDVKM. CDR3 protein: CASRTGGYTQYF. The CDR3 region has the DNA TGTGCCAGCAGGACAGGGGGCTATACGCAGTATTTT.

This clonotype was observed many times. One end of the junction is discordant with germline, which a read error may explain. This chain links TRBV5-1 with TRBJ2-1; D unresolved. CDR1 and CDR2 (germline): SGHRS, YFSETQ. The CDR3 spans 12 residues. The CDR3 region is CASSLGSNEHFF. CDR3 bases: TGCGCCAGCAGCCTAGGTTCAAATGAGCATTTCTTC.

Concerning this clonotype: This clone may be a read error of a much larger clone one base away. The chain recombines TRBV7-2 with TRBJ2-5; 8 bases are a match to TRBD1. Germline CDR1 SGHTA, CDR2 FQGNSA. The CDR3 consists of 16 residues. CDR3 coding DNA: TGTGCCAGCAGCTCCAAAGGGGCAGGGGGCGGGGAGACCCAGCACTTC. The encoded protein is CASSSKGAGGGETQHF.

This clonotype was seen only a few times. The gene calls are TRBV28 and TRBJ1-1; D might be TRBD1 (5 bases). CDR1 and CDR2 (germline): MDHEN, SYDVKM. Trimming removed 5 bases at V and 3 bases at J, with 19 bases between. CDR3 size: 16 residues. The CDR3 DNA sequence: TGTGCCAGCAGTCTCCCGGGGGGGAGTGGGGACACTGAAGCTTTCTTT. Amino acids: CASSLPGGSGDTEAFF.

As regards this clonotype: This may arise from a read error, as a much more abundant clone is one base away. In DNA form, the CDR3 reads TGCAGTGCTTCCCTTAGGGGCGGGGGACCCCGGGGCACAGATACGCAGTATTTT. This gives the protein CSASLRGGGPRGTDTQYF. The chain links TRBV20-1 to TRBJ2-3; TRBD2 matches at 7 bases. This CDR3 contains 18 residues. Germline-derived CDR1 and CDR2 are DFQATT and SNEGSKA (reference sequence). V was pared by 5 bases and J by 1 base, with 18 bases of the junction left unmatched.

This clonotype came up many times. This sequence joins TRBV20-1 and TRBJ1-2; D is possibly TRBD1 (6 bases). Between the trimmed V and J ends, which lost 2 bases and 5 bases, there was a span of 15 bases. This CDR3 has 14 amino acids. Germline V gives CDR1 DFQATT, CDR2 SNEGSKA (reference sequence). CDR3 sequence: CSARNPGEVYGYTF. In nucleotides, the CDR3 is TGCAGTGCTAGAAATCCAGGGGAAGTGTATGGCTACACCTTC.

The chain joins TRBV6-5 to TRBJ1-5; TRBD1 agrees at 8 bases. V lost 6 bases and J lost 0; bases outside the gene matches: 4. The CDR3 has 15 amino acids. Germline assignment: CDR1 MNHEY and CDR2 SVGAGI. CDR3 region: CASRQGAVSNQPQHF. In DNA form, the CDR3 reads TGTGCCAGCAGGCAGGGGGCGGTTAGCAATCAGCCCCAGCATTTT.

This clonotype came up many times. Written as DNA, the CDR3 is TGCGCCAGCAGCTTGGTGGAAGTACACATGAACACTGAAGCTTTCTTT. Translation gives CASSLVEVHMNTEAFF. The chain joins TRBV5-1 to TRBJ1-1; D unclear. Germline V lookup: CDR1 SGHRS, CDR2 YFSETQ. V shed 0 bases and J shed 0 bases, with 12 bases lying between them. The CDR3 runs to 16 residues.

In the case of this clonotype: Since the CDR3 does not end with the conserved phenylalanine or tryptophan, this likely comes from a read error. The chain combines TRBV6-5 with TRBJ2-2, with TRBD2 matching 7 bases. Germline V lookup: CDR1 MNHEY, CDR2 SVGAGI. The V gene end was trimmed by 5 bases and the J gene end by 4 bases; junction bases not matched to a gene: 7. The CDR3 totals 15 residues. The DNA for the CDR3 is TGTGCCAGCAGTGAGAATTGGGGGGGCACCGGGGAGCTGTTTCTT. It is translated as CASSENWGGTGELFL.

This clonotype was recorded many times. The chain joins TRBV9 to TRBJ2-4, with 12 bases that match TRBD2. The CDR3 runs to 16 residues. V gave up 4 bases and J gave up 0 bases; unmatched junction bases: 2. Germline-derived CDR1 and CDR2 are SGDLS and YYNGEE. The CDR3 coding sequence is TGTGCCAGCAGCCCGACTAGCGGGGGAGCCAAAAACATTCAGTACTTC. It specifies CASSPTSGGAKNIQYF.

This clonotype was recorded at least ten times. The V gene is TRBV7-3, the J gene TRBJ2-7; a weak D match, TRBD1 (6 bases). Per germline, CDR1 SGHTA and CDR2 FQGTGA. With 8 bases removed from V and 1 base from J, the gap between germline ends came to 15 bases. The CDR3 sequence is 14 residues long. The CDR3 here is CASGLGGSSYEQYF. CDR3 bases: TGTGCCAGCGGCCTAGGGGGAAGTTCCTACGAGCAGTACTTC.